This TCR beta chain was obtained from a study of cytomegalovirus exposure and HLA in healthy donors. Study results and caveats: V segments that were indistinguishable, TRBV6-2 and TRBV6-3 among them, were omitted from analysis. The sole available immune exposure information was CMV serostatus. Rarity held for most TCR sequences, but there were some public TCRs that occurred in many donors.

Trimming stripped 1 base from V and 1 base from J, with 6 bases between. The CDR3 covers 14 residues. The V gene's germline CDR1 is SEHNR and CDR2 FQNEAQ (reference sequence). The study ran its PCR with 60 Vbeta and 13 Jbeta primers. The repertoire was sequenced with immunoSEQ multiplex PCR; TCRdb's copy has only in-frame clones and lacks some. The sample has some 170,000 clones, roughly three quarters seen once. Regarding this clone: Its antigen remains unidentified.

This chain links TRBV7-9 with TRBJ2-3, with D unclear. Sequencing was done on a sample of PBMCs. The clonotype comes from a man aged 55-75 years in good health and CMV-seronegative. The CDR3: CASSLETGTDTQYF. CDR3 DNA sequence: TGTGCCAGCAGCTTAGAGACTGGCACAGATACGCAGTATTTT.